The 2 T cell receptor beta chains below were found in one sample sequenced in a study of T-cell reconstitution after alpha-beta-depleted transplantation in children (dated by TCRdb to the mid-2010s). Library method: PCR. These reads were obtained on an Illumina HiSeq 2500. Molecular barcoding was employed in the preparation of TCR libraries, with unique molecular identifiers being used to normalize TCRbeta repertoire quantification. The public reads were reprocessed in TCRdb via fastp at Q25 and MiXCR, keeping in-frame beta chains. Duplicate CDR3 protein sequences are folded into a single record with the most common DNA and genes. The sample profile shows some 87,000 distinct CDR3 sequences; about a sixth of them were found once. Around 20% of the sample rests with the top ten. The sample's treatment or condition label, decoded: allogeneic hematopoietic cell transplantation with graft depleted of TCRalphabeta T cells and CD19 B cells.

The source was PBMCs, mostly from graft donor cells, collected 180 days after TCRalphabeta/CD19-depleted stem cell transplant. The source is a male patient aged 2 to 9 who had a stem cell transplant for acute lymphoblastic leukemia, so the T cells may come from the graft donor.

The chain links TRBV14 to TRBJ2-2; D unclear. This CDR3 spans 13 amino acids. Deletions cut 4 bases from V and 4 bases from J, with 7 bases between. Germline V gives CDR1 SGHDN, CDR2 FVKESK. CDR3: CASSPSATGELFF. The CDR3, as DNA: TGTGCCAGCAGCCCCAGTGCCACCGGGGAGCTGTTTTTT.

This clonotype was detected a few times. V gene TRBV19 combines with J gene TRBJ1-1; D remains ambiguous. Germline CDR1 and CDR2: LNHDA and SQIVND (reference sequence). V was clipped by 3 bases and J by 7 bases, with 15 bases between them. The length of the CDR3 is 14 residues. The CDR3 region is CASSIPAALGEAFF. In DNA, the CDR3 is TGTGCCAGTAGTATCCCGGCAGCGCTCGGTGAAGCTTTCTTT.